This entry describes one T cell receptor beta chain. Other nucleotide sequences from this sample produce the same CDR3. Profiled with immunoSEQ multiplex PCR; TCRdb holds only in-frame clones, not every one. The sample includes about 350,000 clones, about 85% of them seen just once. This entry is derived from a study of Ad26.COV2.S vaccination and SARS-CoV-2 variants. About the research overall: Trial arm assignment for the donor was COV1001 Ad26.COV2.S. Intramuscular Ad26.COV2.S at 5x10^10 or 1x10^11 viral particles.

This sample's treatment: roughly 20 received Ad26.COV2.S at low or high dose, single or two shots; several received placebo; per-sample allocation not given. Each sample was drawn 63 days after the first injection (of vaccine or placebo). The administered vaccine (an Ad26 vector) expressed Wuhan-strain SARS-CoV-2 spike. Per germline, CDR1 MDHEN and CDR2 SYDVKM. This CDR3 has 12 amino acids. V dropped 3 bases and J dropped 2 bases, with 5 bases sitting between them. The sequenced sample was peripheral blood, obtained in a trial of Ad26.COV2.S vaccine versus placebo. This receptor was taken from a person aged 18-60 years who received the Ad26.COV2.S COVID-19 vaccine or a placebo. The V gene is TRBV28, the J gene TRBJ2-7; D not certain. CDR3 loop: CASSLVPYEQYF. CDR3 bases: TGTGCCAGCAGTTTGGTCCCCTACGAGCAGTACTTC. Looking up the rest from reference TRBV28 and TRBJ2-7 gives the full variable domain: DVKVTQSSRYLVKRTGEKVFLECVQDMDHENMFWYRQDPGLGLRLIYFSYDVKMKEKGDIPEGYSVSREKKERFSLILESASTNQTSMYLCASSLVPYEQYFGPGTRLTVT.